This T cell receptor beta chain was captured by sequencing in a study of T cell repertoires in cytomegalovirus infection. About the study: Public TCR beta signatures indicated both CMV infection and matching HLA type.

In the case of this clonotype: Its antigen is still unknown.

The CDR3 consists of 13 residues. Trimming took off 1 base at V and 4 bases at J, with 8 bases between the two ends. The germline V gene has CDR1 SGHKS and CDR2 YYEKEE (reference sequence). TCRdb used MiXCR to reprocess the reads, holding one entry per CDR3 protein. The sample lists a few hundred thousand distinct CDR3 sequences; 40% were seen once. The source of this sequence is a human donor in good health (CMV status not recorded). Some clones in this sample may be carry-over from other donors' samples. The V call is TRBV5-5, the J call TRBJ2-5; no clear D gene. This material consisted of cultured PBMCs, taken from culture after CMV antigen stimulation. In DNA form, the CDR3 reads TGTGCCAGCAGCTTGCTTCCCCCAGAGACCCAGTACTTC. It encodes CASSLLPPETQYF.